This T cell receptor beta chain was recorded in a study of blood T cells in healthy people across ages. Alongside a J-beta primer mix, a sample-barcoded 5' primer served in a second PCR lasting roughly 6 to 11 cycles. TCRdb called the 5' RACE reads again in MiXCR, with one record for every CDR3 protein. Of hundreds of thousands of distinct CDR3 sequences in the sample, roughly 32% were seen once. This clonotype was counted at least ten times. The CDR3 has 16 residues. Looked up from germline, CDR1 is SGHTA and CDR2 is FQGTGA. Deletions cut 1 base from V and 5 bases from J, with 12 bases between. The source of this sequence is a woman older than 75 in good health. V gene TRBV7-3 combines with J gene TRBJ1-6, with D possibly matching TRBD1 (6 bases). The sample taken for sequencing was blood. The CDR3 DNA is TGTGCCAGCAGCTTAAGGGGGGGCGCGAATAATTCACCCCTCCACTTT. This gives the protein CASSLRGGANNSPLHF.